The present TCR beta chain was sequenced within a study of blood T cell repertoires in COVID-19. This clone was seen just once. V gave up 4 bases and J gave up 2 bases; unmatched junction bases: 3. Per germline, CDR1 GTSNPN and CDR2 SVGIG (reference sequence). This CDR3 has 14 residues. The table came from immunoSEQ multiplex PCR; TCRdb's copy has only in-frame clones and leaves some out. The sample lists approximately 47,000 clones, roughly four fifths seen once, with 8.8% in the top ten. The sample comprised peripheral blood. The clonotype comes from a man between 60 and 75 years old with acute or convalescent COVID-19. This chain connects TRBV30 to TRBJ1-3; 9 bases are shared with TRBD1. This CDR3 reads CAWIRTGAGNTIYF. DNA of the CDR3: TGTGCCTGGATCCGGACAGGGGCTGGAAACACCATATATTTT.